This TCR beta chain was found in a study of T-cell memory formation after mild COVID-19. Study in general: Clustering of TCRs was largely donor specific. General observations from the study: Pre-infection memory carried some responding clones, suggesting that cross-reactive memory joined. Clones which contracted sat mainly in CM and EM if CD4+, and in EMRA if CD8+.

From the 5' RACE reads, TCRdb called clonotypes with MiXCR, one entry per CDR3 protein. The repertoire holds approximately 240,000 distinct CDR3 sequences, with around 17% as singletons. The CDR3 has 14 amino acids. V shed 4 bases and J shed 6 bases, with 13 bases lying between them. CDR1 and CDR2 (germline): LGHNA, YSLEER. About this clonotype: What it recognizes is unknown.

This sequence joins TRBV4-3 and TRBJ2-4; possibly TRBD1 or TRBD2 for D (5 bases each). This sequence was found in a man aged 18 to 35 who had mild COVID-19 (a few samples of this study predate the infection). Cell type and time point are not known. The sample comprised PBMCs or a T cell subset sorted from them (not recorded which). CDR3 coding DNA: TGCGCCAGCAGCCGAAACCGGGACCCAAACATTCAGTACTTC. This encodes CASSRNRDPNIQYF.